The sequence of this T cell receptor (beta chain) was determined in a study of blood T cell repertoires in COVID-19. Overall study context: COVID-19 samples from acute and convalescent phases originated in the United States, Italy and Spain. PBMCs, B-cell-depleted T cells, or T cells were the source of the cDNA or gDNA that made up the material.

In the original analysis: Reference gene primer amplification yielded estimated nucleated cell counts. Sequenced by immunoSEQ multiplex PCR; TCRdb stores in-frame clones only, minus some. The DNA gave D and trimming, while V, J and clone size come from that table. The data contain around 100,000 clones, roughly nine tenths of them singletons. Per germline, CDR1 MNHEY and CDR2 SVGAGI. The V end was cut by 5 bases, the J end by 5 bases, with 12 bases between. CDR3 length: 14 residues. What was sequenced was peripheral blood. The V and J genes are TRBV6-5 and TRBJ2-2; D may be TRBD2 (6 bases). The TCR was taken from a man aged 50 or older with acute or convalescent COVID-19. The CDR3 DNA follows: TGTGCCAGCAGTCAGACTAGGGGTACCGGGGAGCTGTTTTTT. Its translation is CASSQTRGTGELFF.